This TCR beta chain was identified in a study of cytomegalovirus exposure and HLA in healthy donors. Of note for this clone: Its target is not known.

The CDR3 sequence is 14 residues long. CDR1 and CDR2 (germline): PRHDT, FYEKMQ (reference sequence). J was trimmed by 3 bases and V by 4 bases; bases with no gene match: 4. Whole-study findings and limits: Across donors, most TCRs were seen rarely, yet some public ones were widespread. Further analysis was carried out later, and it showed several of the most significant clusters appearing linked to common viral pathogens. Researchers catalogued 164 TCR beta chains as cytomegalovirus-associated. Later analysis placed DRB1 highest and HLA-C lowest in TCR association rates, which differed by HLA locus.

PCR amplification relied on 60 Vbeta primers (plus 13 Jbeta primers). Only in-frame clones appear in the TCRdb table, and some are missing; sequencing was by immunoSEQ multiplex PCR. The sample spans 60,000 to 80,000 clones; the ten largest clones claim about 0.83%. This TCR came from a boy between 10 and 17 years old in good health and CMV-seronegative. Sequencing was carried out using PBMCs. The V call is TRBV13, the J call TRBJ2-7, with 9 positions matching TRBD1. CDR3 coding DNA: TGTGCCAGCAGCTCCGACAGGGGGATCTACGAGCAGTACTTC. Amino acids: CASSSDRGIYEQYF. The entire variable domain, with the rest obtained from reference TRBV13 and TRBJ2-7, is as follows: AAGVIQSPRHLIKEKRETATLKCYPIPRHDTVYWYQQGPGQDPQFLISFYEKMQSDKGSIPDRFSAQQFSDYHSELNMSSLELGDSALYFCASSSDRGIYEQYFGPGTRLTVT.